The rows below give T cell receptor beta chains drawn from one sample of a study of Ad26.COV2.S vaccination and SARS-CoV-2 variants. Sequencing was performed with immunoSEQ multiplex PCR; in TCRdb, only in-frame clones are kept and a portion is missing. The table includes some 520,000 clones, around 88% detected once. This material consisted of peripheral blood, taken in a trial of Ad26.COV2.S vaccine versus placebo. The receptor set was obtained from a person between 18 and 65 years old who received the Ad26.COV2.S COVID-19 vaccine or a placebo. The CDR3 runs from the conserved cysteine through the conserved F or W.

TRBV28,TRBJ2-7,CASSTTSRGVATGQYF
TRBV6-2/TRBV6-3,TRBJ1-1,CASSYGQQGSEAFF
TRBV19,TRBJ2-1,CASSTDITSGRMFF
TRBV4-2,TRBJ2-2,CASSQRANPTNTGELFF
TRBV19,TRBJ2-5,CASSIRWETSETQYF
TRBV19,TRBJ2-7,CASTPDPGGEQYF
TRBV12-3/TRBV12-4,TRBJ2-3,CASSLKRLDTQYF
TRBV9,TRBJ1-2,CASSAAKVGTGYGYTF
TRBV28,TRBJ1-6,CASSRDSHVSLHF
TRBV12-3/TRBV12-4,TRBJ2-7,CASSFGRAQYF
TRBV28,TRBJ2-7,CASRRTSGSSYEQYF
TRBV19,TRBJ2-5,CATGTGGGGETQYF
TRBV5-1,TRBJ2-7,CASSLFSGDSYEQYF
TRBV27,TRBJ2-7,CASRPRGAGQGNYEQYF
TRBV3-1/TRBV3-2,TRBJ1-1,CASSQATGQNTEAFF
TRBV5-1,TRBJ2-7,CASSLDGEQYF
TRBV14,TRBJ2-3,CASSPRPSTDTQYF
TRBV19,TRBJ1-1,CASSPPHIFGTEAFF
TRBV27,TRBJ2-1,CASSLSGGGLGYNEQFF
TRBV6-5,TRBJ1-1,CASTPGQQNTEAFF
TRBV5-6,TRBJ2-4,CASSPGGLAKNIQYF
TRBV9,TRBJ2-5,CASSPGTRWVGSSETQYF